The rows below give T cell receptor beta chains drawn from one sample of a study of T cells in Graves' hyperthyroidism and ophthalmopathy. In TCRdb, the multiplex PCR reads were re-called with MiXCR into one record per CDR3 protein. The sample holds fewer than 350,000 distinct CDR3 sequences, roughly 15% seen once. Sequencing used blood. The receptor source for this set is a woman aged 40-49 years with Graves' hyperthyroidism. CDR3s include the opening cysteine and the closing phenylalanine or tryptophan. D genes are given only for firm matches. The size of a clone is reported for some rows only, either as once, few or many, or as a class for expanded clones.

>TRBD2|TRBV12-3/TRBV12-4|TRBJ2-1|many
CASSPGLADNEQFF
TGTGCCAGCAGCCCGGGACTAGCAGACAATGAGCAGTTCTTC
>TRBD2|TRBV20-1|TRBJ2-5|few
CSARDPRGRASGTQYF
TGCAGTGCTAGAGACCCCCGCGGGAGGGCCTCGGGGACCCAGTACTTC
>TRBD1|TRBV7-2|TRBJ2-5|many
CASTEEGALETQYF
TGTGCCAGCACCGAAGAGGGGGCCTTGGAGACCCAGTACTTC
>NA|TRBV5-8|TRBJ1-2|few
CASSFPASSPGYGYTF
TGTGCCAGCAGCTTCCCTGCATCGTCCCCGGGCTATGGCTACACCTTC
>NA|TRBV29-1|TRBJ2-6|few
CSVSLTGANVLTF
TGCAGCGTTTCCCTCACTGGGGCCAACGTCCTGACTTTC
>NA|TRBV18|TRBJ2-2|many
CASSPNAGELFF
TGTGCCAGCTCACCCAACGCCGGGGAGCTGTTTTTT
>TRBD2|TRBV12-5|TRBJ2-7|many
CASGSWTSSYEQYF
TGTGCTAGTGGTTCGTGGACTAGCAGCTACGAGCAGTACTTC
>NA|TRBV20-1|TRBJ2-7|NA
CSARDTGEQYF
TGCAGTGCTAGAGATACGGGCGAGCAGTACTTC
>TRBD2|TRBV11-2|TRBJ2-5|once
CASSLLASGLQETQYF
TGTGCCAGCAGCTTATTGGCTAGCGGTCTACAAGAGACCCAGTACTTC
>NA|TRBV18|TRBJ1-4|many
CASSTEGSNEKLFF
TGTGCCAGCTCGACAGAGGGGTCTAATGAAAAACTGTTTTTT
>NA|TRBV12-3/TRBV12-4|TRBJ2-4|NA
CASSPGTVVAKNIQYF
TGTGCCAGCAGTCCGGGGACCGTCGTAGCCAAAAACATTCAGTACTTC
>NA|TRBV20-1|TRBJ1-4|many
CSASGQTTNEKLFF
TGCAGTGCTTCCGGACAGACAACTAATGAAAAACTGTTTTTT
>NA|TRBV29-1|TRBJ1-1|many
CSVIGRANTEAFF
TGCAGCGTTATCGGCAGGGCGAACACTGAAGCTTTCTTT
>NA|TRBV11-2|TRBJ1-6|few
CASITPTEAGLDNSPLHF
TGTGCCAGCATCACCCCGACAGAGGCAGGACTCGATAATTCACCCCTCCACTTT
>TRBD2|TRBV10-2|TRBJ2-3|few
CATKPGLATDTQYF
TGCGCCACCAAGCCGGGACTAGCGACAGATACGCAGTATTTT
>TRBD2|TRBV20-1|TRBJ2-1|many
CSARLADYHEQFF
TGCAGTGCCAGACTAGCGGACTACCACGAGCAGTTCTTC
>TRBD2|TRBV20-1|TRBJ2-1|many
CSARYSGRGGNEQFF
TGCAGTGCTAGATATAGCGGGAGAGGAGGGAATGAGCAGTTCTTC
>NA|TRBV7-2|TRBJ2-7|NA
CASSTSLYYEQYF
TGTGCCAGCAGCACCTCACTATACTACGAGCAGTACTTC
>TRBD1|TRBV6-1|TRBJ1-6|many
CASSTDRVGNSPLHF
TGTGCCAGCAGTACCGACAGGGTCGGAAATTCACCCCTCCACTTT
>TRBD1|TRBV9|TRBJ2-7|NA
CASSVGSLGQYEQYF
TGTGCCAGCAGCGTAGGGTCCTTGGGACAGTACGAGCAGTACTTC
>TRBD1|TRBV12-3/TRBV12-4|TRBJ2-5|many
CASSRQGLQETQYF
TGTGCCAGCAGTAGACAGGGGCTACAAGAGACCCAGTACTTC
>NA|TRBV7-2|TRBJ1-1|many
CASSFFSGSNTEAFF
TGTGCCAGCAGCTTTTTTTCAGGGAGTAACACTGAAGCTTTCTTT
>TRBD1|TRBV18|TRBJ2-5|few
CASSSDRGEETQYF
TGTGCCAGCTCATCAGACAGGGGGGAAGAGACCCAGTACTTC